This TCR beta chain was documented in a study of shared clonotypes between healthy human individuals. Whole-study findings and limits: Read depth was anticipated to influence clonotype sharing among donors.

The CDR3 sequence is 14 residues long. Trimming shortened V by 4 bases and J by 3 bases, and 10 bases separated the two germline ends. Germline V gene data show CDR1 as SGHNT and CDR2 as YYREEE (reference sequence). Only in-frame clones appear in the TCRdb table, and some are missing; sequencing was by immunoSEQ multiplex PCR. The table lists over a million clones, more than 65% of them singletons. About this clone itself: Its antigen is not known.

The sample comprised memory CD4+ T cells sorted from blood. The subset here: CD45RA-negative fraction. The sequence derives from a man younger than 35 in good health. This rearrangement joins TRBV5-4 to TRBJ2-2, with D unresolved. The CDR3 loop reads CASSAGAYTGELFF. The CDR3 DNA follows: TGTGCCAGCAGCGCTGGAGCCTACACCGGGGAGCTGTTTTTT.